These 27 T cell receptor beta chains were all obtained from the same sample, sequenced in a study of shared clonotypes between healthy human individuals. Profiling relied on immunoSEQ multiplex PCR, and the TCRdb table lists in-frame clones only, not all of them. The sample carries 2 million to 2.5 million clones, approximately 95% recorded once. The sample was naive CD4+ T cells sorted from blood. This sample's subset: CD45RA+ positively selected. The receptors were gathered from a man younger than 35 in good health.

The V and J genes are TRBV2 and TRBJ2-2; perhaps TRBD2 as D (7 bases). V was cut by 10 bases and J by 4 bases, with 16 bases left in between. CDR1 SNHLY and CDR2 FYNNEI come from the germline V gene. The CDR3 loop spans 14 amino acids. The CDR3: CATGGRDFTGELFF. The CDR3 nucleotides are TGTGCCACGGGGGGCCGGGACTTCACCGGGGAGCTGTTTTTT.

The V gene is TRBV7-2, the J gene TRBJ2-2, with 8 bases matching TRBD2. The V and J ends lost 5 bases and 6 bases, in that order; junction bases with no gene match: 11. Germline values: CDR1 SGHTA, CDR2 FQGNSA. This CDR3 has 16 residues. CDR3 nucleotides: TGTGCCAGCAGCAGACCGGGACTAGGTGTCTCCGGGGAGCTGTTTTTT. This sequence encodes CASSRPGLGVSGELFF.

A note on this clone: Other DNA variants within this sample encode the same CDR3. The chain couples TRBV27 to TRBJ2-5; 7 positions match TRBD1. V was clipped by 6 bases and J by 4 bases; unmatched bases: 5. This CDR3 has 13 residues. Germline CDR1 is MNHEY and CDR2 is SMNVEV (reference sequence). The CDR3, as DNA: TGTGCCAGCAGCTTACAGGGGAGAGAGACCCAGTACTTC. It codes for CASSLQGRETQYF.

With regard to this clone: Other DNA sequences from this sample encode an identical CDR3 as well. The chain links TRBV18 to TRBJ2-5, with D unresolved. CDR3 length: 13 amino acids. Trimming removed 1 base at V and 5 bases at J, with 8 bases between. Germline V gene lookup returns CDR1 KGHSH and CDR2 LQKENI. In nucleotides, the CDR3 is TGTGCCAGCTCACCACAGGGTGTGGAGACCCAGTACTTC. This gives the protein CASSPQGVETQYF.

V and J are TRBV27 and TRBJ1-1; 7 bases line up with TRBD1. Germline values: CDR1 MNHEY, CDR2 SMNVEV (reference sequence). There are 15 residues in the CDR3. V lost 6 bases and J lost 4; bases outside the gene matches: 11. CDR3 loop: CASSPRKTGPTEAFF. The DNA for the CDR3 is TGTGCCAGCAGCCCCCGAAAGACAGGGCCCACTGAAGCTTTCTTT.

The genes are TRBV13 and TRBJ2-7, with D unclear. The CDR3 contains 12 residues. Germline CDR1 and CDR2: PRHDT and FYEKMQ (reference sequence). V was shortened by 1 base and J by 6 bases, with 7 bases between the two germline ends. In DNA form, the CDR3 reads TGTGCCAGCAGCTTAGACTGGGGCGAGCAGTACTTC. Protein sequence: CASSLDWGEQYF.

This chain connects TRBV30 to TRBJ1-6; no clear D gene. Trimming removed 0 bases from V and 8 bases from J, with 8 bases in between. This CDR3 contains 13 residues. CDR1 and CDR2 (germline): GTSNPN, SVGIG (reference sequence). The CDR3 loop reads CAWSVQEDSPLHF. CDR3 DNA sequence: TGTGCCTGGAGTGTTCAGGAGGATTCACCCCTCCACTTT.

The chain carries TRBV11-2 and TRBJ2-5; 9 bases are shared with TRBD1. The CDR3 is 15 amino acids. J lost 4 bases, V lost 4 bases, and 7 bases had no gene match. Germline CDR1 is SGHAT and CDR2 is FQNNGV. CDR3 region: CASSSGTGRGETQYF. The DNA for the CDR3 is TGTGCCAGCAGCTCCGGGACAGGGCGGGGAGAGACCCAGTACTTC.

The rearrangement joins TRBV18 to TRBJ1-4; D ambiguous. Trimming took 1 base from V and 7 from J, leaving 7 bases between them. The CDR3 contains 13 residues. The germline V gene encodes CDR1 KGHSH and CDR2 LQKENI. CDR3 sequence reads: CASSPRYGEKLFF. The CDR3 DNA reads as TGTGCCAGCTCACCACGTTATGGTGAAAAACTGTTTTTT.

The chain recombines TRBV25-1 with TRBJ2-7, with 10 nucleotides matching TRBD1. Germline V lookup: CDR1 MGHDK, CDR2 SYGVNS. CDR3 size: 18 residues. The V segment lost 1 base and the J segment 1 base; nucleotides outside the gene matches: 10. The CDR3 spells CASSEFGTGVTRSYEQYF. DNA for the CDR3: TGTGCCAGCAGTGAATTCGGGACAGGGGTTACGAGATCCTACGAGCAGTACTTC.

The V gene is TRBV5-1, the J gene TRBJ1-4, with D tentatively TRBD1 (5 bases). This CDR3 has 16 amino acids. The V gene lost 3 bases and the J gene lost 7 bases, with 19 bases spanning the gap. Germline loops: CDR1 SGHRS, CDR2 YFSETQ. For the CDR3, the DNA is TGCGCCAGCAGCTCTGGCCAGGCAGGGATTCGTGAAAAACTGTTTTTT. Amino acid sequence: CASSSGQAGIREKLFF.

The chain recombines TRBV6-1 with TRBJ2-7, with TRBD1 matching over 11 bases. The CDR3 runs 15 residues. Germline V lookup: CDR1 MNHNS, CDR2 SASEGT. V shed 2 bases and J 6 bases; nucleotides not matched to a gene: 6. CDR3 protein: CASSELDRGRLEQYF. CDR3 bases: TGTGCCAGCAGTGAATTGGACAGGGGGCGCCTCGAGCAGTACTTC.

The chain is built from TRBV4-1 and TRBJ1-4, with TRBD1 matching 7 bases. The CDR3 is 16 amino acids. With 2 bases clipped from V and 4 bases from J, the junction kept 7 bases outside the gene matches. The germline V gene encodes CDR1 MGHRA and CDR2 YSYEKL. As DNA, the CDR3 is TGCGCCAGCAGCCAATTCCCGGGACAGCGTAATGAAAAACTGTTTTTT. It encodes CASSQFPGQRNEKLFF.

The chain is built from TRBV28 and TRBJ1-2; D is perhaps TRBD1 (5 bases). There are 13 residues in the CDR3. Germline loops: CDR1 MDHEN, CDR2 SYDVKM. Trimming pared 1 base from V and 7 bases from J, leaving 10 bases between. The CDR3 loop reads CASSLLGTGGYTF. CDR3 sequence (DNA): TGTGCCAGCAGTTTATTAGGGACTGGTGGCTACACCTTC.

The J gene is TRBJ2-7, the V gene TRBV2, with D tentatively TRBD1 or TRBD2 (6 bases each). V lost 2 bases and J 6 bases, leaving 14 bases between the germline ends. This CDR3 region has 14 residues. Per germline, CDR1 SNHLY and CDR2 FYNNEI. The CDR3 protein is CASSETRGAGEQYF. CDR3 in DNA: TGTGCCAGCAGTGAAACTAGGGGGGCGGGCGAGCAGTACTTC.

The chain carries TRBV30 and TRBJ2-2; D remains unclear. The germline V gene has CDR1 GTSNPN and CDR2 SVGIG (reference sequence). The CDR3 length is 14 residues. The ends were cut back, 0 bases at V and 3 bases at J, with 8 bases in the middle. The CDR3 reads CAWSVHRDTGELFF. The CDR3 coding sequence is TGTGCCTGGAGTGTACATAGAGACACCGGGGAGCTGTTTTTT.

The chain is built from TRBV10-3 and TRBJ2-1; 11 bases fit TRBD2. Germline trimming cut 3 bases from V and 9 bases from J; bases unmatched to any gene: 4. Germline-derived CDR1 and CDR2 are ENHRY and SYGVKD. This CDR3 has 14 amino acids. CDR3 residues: CAISDGLAGGEQFF. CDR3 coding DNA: TGTGCCATCAGTGACGGCCTAGCGGGAGGTGAGCAGTTCTTC.

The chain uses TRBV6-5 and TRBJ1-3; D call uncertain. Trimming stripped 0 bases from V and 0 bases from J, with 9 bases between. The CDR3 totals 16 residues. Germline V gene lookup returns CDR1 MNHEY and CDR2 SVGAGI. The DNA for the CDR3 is TGTGCCAGCAGTTACTCGAGCACCTTCTCTGGAAACACCATATATTTT. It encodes CASSYSSTFSGNTIYF.

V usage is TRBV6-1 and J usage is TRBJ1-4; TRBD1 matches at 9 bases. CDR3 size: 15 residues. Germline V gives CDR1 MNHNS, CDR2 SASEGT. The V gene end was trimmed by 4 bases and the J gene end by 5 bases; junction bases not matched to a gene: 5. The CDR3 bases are TGTGCCAGCAGTGCCCCCGGGACAGGGAATGAAAAACTGTTTTTT. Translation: CASSAPGTGNEKLFF.

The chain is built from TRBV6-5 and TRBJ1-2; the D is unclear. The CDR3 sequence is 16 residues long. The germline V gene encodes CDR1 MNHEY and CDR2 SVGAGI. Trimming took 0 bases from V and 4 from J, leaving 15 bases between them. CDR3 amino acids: CASSYSGGVVPYGYTF. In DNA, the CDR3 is TGTGCCAGCAGTTACTCAGGTGGGGTAGTGCCCTATGGCTACACCTTC.

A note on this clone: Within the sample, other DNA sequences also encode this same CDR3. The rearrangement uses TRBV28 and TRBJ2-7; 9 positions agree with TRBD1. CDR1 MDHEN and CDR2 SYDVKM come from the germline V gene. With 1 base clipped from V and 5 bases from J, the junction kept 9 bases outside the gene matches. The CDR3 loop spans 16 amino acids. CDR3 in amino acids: CASSLLPGQGDHEQYF. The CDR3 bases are TGTGCCAGCAGTTTATTGCCGGGACAGGGTGACCACGAGCAGTACTTC.

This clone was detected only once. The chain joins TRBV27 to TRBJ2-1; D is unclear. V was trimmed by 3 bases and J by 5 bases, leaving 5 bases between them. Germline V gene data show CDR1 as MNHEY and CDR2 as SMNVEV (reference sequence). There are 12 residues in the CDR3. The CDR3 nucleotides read TGTGCCAGCAGTTTTAGGAACAATGAGCAGTTCTTC. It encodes CASSFRNNEQFF.

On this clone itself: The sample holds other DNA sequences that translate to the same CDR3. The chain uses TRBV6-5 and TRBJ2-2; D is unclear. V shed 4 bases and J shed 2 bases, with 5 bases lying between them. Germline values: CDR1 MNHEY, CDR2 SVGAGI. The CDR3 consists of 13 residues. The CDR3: CASSSSNTGELFF. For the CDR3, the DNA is TGTGCCAGCAGTTCGAGTAACACCGGGGAGCTGTTTTTT.

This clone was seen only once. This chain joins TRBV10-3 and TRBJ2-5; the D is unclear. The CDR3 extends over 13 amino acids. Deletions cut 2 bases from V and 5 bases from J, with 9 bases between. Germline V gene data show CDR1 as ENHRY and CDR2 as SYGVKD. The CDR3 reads CAISESRSETQYF. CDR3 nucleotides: TGTGCCATCAGTGAGAGTCGGTCGGAGACCCAGTACTTC.

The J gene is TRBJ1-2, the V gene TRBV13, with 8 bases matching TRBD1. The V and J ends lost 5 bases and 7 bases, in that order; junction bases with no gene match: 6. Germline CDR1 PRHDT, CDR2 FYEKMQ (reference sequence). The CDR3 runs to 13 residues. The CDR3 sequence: CASSPQGARGYTF. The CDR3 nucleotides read TGTGCCAGCAGCCCGCAGGGGGCTCGTGGCTACACCTTC. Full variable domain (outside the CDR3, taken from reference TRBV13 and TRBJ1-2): AAGVIQSPRHLIKEKRETATLKCYPIPRHDTVYWYQQGPGQDPQFLISFYEKMQSDKGSIPDRFSAQQFSDYHSELNMSSLELGDSALYFCASSPQGARGYTFGSGTRLTVV.

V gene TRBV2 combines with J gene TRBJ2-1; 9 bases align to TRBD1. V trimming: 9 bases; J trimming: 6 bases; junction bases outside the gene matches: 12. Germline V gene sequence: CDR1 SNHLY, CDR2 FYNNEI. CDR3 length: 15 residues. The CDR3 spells CASESMGQGINEQFF. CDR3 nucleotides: TGTGCCAGTGAGAGTATGGGACAGGGTATCAATGAGCAGTTCTTC.

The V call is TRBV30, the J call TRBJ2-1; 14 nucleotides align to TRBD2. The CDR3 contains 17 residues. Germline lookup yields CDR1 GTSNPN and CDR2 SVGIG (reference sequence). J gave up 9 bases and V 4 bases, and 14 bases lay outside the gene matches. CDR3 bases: TGTGCCTGGAACAGACCCCCCCGGACTAGCGGGAGGACTGAGCAGTTCTTC. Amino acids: CAWNRPPRTSGRTEQFF.